This TCR beta chain appears in the sequencing data of a study of blood T cell repertoires in COVID-19 (dated by TCRdb to 2019 to 2021). With respect to the entire study: Samples covering the acute and convalescent phases of COVID-19 were provided by collaborators in the United States, Italy and Spain. Where HLA class I and class II types were available, the types were taken from metadata supplied by the sample provider, not from assay-based typing. The prospective study material was composed of cDNA or gDNA derived from T cells, B-cell-depleted T cells, or PBMCs. The sample metadata nearly always contained a de-identified subject ID, COVID-19 status, age in years and sex. Samples came from the ongoing ImmuneRACE study (first 160 participants) plus 1,254 subjects from 6 global collaborators. The repertoires were made available in a free public database intended to serve as a resource for research on the immune response to SARS-CoV-2. Subjects who had been exposed to COVID-19, were actively infected with it, or had recovered from it provided the deeply sampled blood TCRbeta repertoires that made up the dataset.

Comments on this clone: This receptor's antigen is unknown. Mismatch with germline at one junction end may stem from a read error.

The study at large found these results: Clinical and demographic metadata were provided uncurated, with the amount varying by source and participant.

One collaborating source in Seattle enrolled patients during active infection and followed them longitudinally through the course of disease. Collaborating institutions collected whole blood in K2EDTA tubes following their own protocols. For TCRbeta analysis, collaborators shipped samples in one of three forms: frozen whole blood, isolated PBMCs, or DNA extracted from either of those sample types. TCRbeta CDR3 regions were amplified from genomic DNA using the immunoSEQ Assay, a bias-controlled multiplex PCR. As for how the authors treated the data: The number of nucleated cells in each sample was estimated from the amplification of reference gene primers within the assay. To quantify the absolute abundance of each unique TCRbeta CDR3 rearrangement, sequence reads were collapsed and filtered. For each sample, productive Simpson clonality was calculated as the square root of Simpson's diversity index over productive rearrangements. Sourced from immuneACCESS, this table was stored by TCRdb with only in-frame sequences that have V and J called. A share of the clones is absent; for the studies checked, an unresolved V gene accounts for under half, and the remainder has no known explanation. The V and J calls and clone size were taken over from that table, and D and trimming were inferred from the DNA. The sample table records around 430,000 clones; about nine tenths of these occur just once. Together, the top ten hold roughly 12% of the sample.

Material for sequencing was peripheral blood. This sequence originates from a woman between 50 and 59 years old with COVID-19, enrolled during active disease.

The DNA sequence reads TGTGCCAGCAGCGTAACGCCCGGGGTAGGAGGACAGGGGATATTCTTC. Its amino acids are CASSVTPGVGGQGIFF. This chain joins TRBV9 to TRBJ1-2; 9 junctional bases match TRBD1. CDR1 SGDLS and CDR2 YYNGEE are derived from the germline V gene. The CDR3, from cysteine to phenylalanine, totals 16 residues. Only the CDR3 DNA is retained, 48 bases long and in frame from the first base.